This T cell receptor (beta chain) is from a study of control samples from healthy donors and cancer patients. Here immunoSEQ multiplex PCR was the method, and the copy in TCRdb shows in-frame clones only, minus some. The sample lists about 150,000 clones; more than 85% were seen once. V shed 0 bases, J shed 1 base, and the junction held 6 bases outside the gene matches. From germline, CDR1 is SGDLS and CDR2 YYNGEE. The CDR3 has 16 residues. The J gene is TRBJ1-2, the V gene TRBV9, with 7 nucleotides matching TRBD1. Sequencing was done on a sample of blood. The receptor was derived from a man aged 25-45 years in good health. The CDR3 DNA reads as TGTGCCAGCAGCGTAGATCCGGGACAGTTTAACTATGGCTACACCTTC. This translates into CASSVDPGQFNYGYTF.